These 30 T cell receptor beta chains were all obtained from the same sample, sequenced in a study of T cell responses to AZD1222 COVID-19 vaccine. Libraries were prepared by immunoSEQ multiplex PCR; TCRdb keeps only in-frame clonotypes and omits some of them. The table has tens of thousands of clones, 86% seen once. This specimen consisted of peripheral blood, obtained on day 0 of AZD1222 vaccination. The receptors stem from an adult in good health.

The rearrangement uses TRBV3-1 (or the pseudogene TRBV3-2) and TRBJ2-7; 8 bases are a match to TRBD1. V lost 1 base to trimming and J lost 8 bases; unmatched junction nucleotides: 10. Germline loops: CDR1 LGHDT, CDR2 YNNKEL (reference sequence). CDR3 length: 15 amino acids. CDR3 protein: CASSQGRDRGRKQYF. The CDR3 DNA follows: TGTGCCAGCAGCCAAGGACGAGACAGGGGTCGGAAGCAGTACTTC.

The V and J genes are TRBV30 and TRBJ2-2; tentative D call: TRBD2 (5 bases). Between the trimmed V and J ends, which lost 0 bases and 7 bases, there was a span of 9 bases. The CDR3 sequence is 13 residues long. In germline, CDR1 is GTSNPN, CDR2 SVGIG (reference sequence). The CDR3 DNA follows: TGTGCCTGGAGTGTCCGGAGGAACGGGGAGCTGTTTTTT. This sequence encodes CAWSVRRNGELFF.

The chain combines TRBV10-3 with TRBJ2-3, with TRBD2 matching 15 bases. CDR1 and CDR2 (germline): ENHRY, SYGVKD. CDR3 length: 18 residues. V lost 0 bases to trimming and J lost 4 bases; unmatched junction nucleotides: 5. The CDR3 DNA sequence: TGTGCCATCAGTGAGTCGAGGGGACTAGCGGGAGGTGCAGATACGCAGTATTTT. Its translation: CAISESRGLAGGADTQYF.

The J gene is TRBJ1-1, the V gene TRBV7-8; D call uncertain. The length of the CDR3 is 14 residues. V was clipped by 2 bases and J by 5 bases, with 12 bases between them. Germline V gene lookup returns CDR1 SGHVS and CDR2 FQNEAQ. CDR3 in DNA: TGTGCCAGCAGCTTACGAGCGATCGGTACTGAAGCTTTCTTT. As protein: CASSLRAIGTEAFF.

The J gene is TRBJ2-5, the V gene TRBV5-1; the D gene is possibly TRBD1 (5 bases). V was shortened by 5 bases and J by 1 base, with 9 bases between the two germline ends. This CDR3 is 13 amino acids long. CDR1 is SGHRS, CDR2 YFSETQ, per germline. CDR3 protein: CASRVQGQETQYF. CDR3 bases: TGCGCCAGCAGGGTCCAGGGCCAAGAGACCCAGTACTTC.

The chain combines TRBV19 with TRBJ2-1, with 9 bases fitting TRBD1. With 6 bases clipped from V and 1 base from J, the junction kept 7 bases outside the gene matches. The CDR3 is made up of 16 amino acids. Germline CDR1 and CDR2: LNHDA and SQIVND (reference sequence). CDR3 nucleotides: TGTGCCAGTAGCGACCAAGGACAGGGGTCCTACAATGAGCAGTTCTTC. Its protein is CASSDQGQGSYNEQFF.

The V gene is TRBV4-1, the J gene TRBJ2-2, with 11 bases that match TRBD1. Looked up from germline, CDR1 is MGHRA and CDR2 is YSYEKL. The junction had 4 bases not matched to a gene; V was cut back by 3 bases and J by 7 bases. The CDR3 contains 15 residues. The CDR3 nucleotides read TGCGCCAGCAGCCACCTGGACAGGGGGCACGGGGAGCTGTTTTTT. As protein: CASSHLDRGHGELFF.

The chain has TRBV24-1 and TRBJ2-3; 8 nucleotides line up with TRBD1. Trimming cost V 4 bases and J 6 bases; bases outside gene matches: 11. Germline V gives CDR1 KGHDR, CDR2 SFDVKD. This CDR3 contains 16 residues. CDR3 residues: CATSEAAGGQFDTQYF. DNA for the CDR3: TGTGCCACCAGTGAGGCAGCAGGGGGCCAGTTCGATACGCAGTATTTT.

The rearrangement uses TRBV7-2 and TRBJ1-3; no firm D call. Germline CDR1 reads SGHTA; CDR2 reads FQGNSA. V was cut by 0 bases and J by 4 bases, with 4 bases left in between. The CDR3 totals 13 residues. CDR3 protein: CASSLARGNTIYF. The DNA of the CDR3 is TGTGCCAGCAGCTTAGCGCGGGGAAACACCATATATTTT. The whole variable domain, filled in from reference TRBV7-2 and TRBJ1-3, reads GAGVSQSPSNKVTEKGKDVELRCDPISGHTALYWYRQSLGQGLEFLIYFQGNSAPDKSGLPSDRFSAERTGGSVSTLTIQRTQQEDSAVYLCASSLARGNTIYFGEGSWLTVV.

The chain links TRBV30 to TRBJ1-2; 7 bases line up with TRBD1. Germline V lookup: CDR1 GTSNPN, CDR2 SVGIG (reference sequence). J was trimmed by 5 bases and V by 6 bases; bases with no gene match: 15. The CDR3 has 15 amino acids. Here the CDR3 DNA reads TGTGCCTGCACTCCTCCGGGACAGCTCGGATATGGCTACACCTTC. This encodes CACTPPGQLGYGYTF. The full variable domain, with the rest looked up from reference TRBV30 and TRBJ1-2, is SQTIHQWPATLVQPVGSPLSLECTVEGTSNPNLYWYRQAAGRGLQLLFYSVGIGQISSEVPQNLSASRPQDRQFILSSKKLLLSDSGFYLCACTPPGQLGYGYTFGSGTRLTVV.

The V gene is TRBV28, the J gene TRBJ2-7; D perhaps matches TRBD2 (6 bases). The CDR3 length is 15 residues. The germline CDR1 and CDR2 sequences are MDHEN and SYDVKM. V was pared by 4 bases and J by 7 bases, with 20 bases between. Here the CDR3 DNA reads TGTGCCAGCAGTTCCCTCTGGGACGGGACTTGGGAGCAGTACTTC. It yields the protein CASSSLWDGTWEQYF.

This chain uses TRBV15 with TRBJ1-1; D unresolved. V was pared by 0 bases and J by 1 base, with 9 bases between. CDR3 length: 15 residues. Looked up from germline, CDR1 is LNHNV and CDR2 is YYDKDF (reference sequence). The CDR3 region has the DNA TGTGCCACCAGCAGAGAAAGACAACAGAACACTGAAGCTTTCTTT. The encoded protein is CATSRERQQNTEAFF.

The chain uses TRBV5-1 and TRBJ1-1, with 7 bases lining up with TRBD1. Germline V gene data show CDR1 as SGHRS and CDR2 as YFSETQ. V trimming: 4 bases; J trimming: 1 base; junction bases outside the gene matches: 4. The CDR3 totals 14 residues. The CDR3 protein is CASSTGQPNTEAFF. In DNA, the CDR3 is TGCGCCAGCAGCACGGGACAGCCGAACACTGAAGCTTTCTTT.

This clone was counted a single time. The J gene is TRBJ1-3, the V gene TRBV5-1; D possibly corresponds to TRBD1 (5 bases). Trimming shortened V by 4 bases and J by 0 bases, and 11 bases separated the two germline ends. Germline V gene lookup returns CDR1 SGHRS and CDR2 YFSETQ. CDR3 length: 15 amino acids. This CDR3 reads CASSIDSFSGNTIYF. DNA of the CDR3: TGCGCCAGCAGCATAGACAGTTTCTCTGGAAACACCATATATTTT.

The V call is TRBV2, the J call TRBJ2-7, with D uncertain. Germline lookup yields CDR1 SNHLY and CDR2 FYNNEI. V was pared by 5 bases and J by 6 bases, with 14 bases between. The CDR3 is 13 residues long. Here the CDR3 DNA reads TGTGCCAGCAGTACCCAGCCCAGTACCGAGCAGTACTTC. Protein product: CASSTQPSTEQYF.

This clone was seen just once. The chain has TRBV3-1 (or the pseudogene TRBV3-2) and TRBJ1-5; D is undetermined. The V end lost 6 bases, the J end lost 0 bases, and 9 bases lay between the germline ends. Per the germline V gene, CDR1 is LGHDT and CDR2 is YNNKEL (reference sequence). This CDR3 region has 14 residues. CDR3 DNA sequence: TGTGCCAGCAGTGAAGACATTAGCAATCAGCCCCAGCATTTT. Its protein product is CASSEDISNQPQHF.

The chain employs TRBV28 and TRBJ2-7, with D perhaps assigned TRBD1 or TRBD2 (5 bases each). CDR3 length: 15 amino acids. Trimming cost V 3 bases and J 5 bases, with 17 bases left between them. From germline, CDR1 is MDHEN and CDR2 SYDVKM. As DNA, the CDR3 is TGTGCCAGCAGTTTGCCAGGGAACCTCGGGAACGAGCAGTACTTC. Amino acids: CASSLPGNLGNEQYF. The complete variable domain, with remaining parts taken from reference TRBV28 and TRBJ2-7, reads DVKVTQSSRYLVKRTGEKVFLECVQDMDHENMFWYRQDPGLGLRLIYFSYDVKMKEKGDIPEGYSVSREKKERFSLILESASTNQTSMYLCASSLPGNLGNEQYFGPGTRLTVT.

In nucleotides, the CDR3 is TGCGCCAGCAGCGGCGGACAGAACACAGATACGCAGTATTTT. As protein: CASSGGQNTDTQYF. The chain joins TRBV5-1 to TRBJ2-3; D is perhaps TRBD1 (6 bases). Trimming removed 4 bases from V and 2 bases from J, with 11 bases in between. This CDR3 region has 14 residues. Germline CDR1 reads SGHRS; CDR2 reads YFSETQ.

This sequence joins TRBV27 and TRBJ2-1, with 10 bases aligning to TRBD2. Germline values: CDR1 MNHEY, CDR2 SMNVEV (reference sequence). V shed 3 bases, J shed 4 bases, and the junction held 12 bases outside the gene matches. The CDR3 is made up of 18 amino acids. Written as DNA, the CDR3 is TGTGCCAGCAGTTTGAGGCTAGCGGGAGTGGGTGGTTACAATGAGCAGTTCTTC. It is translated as CASSLRLAGVGGYNEQFF.

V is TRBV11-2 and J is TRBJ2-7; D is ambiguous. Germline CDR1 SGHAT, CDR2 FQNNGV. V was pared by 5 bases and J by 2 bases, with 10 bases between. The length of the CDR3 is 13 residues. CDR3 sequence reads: CASSALRAYEQYF. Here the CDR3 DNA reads TGTGCCAGCAGCGCACTTCGCGCCTACGAGCAGTACTTC.

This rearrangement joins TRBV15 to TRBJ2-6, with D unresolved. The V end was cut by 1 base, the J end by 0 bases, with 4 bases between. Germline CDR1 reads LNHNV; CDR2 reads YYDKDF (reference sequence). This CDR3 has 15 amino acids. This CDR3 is CATSRGDSGANVLTF. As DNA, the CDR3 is TGTGCCACCAGCAGAGGAGACTCTGGGGCCAACGTCCTGACTTTC.

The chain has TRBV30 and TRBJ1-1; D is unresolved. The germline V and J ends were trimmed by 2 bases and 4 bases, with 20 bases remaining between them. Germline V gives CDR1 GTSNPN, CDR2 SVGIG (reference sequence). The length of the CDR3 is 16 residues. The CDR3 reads CAWSYRRTVVGTEAFF. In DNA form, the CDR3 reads TGTGCCTGGAGTTATAGACGGACGGTGGTAGGCACTGAAGCTTTCTTT.

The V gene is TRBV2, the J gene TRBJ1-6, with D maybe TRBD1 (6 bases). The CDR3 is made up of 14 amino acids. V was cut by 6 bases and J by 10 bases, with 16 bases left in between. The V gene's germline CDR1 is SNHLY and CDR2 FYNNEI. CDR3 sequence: CASRQGPGSSPLHF. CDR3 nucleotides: TGTGCCAGCAGGCAGGGGCCCGGCAGCTCACCCCTCCACTTT.

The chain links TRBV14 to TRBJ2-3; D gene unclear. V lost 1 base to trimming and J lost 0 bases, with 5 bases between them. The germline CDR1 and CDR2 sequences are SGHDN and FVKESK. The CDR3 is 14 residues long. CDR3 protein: CASSQGPSTDTQYF. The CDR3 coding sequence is TGTGCCAGCAGCCAAGGACCTAGCACAGATACGCAGTATTTT.

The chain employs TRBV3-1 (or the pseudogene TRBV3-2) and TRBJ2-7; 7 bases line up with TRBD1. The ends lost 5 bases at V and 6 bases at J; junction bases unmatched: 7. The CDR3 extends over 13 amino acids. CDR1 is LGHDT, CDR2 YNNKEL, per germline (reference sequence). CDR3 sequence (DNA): TGTGCCAGCAGCTCAGTACGACAGGGCGAGCAGTACTTC. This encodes CASSSVRQGEQYF.

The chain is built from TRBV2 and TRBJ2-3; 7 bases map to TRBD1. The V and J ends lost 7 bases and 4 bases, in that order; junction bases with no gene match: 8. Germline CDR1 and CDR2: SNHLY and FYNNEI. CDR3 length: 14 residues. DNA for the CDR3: TGTGCCAGCACCAGGGGGATTGTCGCAGATACGCAGTATTTT. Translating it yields CASTRGIVADTQYF.

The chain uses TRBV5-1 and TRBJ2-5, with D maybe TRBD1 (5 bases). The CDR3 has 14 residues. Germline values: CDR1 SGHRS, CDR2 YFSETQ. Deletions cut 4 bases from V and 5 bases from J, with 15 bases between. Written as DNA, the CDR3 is TGCGCCAGCAGCGAGGTAGGGGTCGCGGAGACCCAGTACTTC. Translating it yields CASSEVGVAETQYF.

This chain's CDR3 is CASSFTDRGPANYGYTF. The CDR3 DNA sequence: TGTGCCAGCAGCTTCACGGACAGGGGACCAGCTAACTATGGCTACACCTTC. The chain is built from TRBV7-9 and TRBJ1-2, with TRBD1 matching over 9 bases. CDR1 is SEHNR and CDR2 is FQNEAQ in the germline V gene (reference sequence). This CDR3 comprises 17 residues. V shed 3 bases and J 0 bases; nucleotides not matched to a gene: 8.

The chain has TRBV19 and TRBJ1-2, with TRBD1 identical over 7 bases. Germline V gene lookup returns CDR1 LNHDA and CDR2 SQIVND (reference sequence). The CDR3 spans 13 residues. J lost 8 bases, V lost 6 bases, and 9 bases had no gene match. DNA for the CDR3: TGTGCCAGTAGGGACAGGCGGGGAGAGGGCTACACCTTC. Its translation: CASRDRRGEGYTF.

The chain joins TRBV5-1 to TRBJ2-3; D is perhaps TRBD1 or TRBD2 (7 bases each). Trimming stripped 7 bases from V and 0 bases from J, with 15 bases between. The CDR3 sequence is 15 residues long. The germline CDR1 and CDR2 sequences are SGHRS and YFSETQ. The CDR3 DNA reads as TGCGCCAGCCGCACCCAGGGGGGGAGCACAGATACGCAGTATTTT. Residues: CASRTQGGSTDTQYF. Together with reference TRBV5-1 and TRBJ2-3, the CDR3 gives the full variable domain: KAGVTQTPRYLIKTRGQQVTLSCSPISGHRSVSWYQQTPGQGLQFLFEYFSETQRNKGNFPGRFSGRQFSNSRSEMNVSTLELGDSALYLCASRTQGGSTDTQYFGPGTRLTVL.